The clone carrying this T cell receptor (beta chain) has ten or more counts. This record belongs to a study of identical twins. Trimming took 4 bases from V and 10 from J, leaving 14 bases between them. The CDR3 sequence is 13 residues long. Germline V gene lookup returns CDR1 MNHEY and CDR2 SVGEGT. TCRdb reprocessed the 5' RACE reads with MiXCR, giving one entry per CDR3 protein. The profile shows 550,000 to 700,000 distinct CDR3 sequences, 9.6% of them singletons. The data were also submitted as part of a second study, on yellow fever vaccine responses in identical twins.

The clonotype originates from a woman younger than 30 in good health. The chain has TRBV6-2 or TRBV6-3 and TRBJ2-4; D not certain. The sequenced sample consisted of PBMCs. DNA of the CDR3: TGTGCCAGCAGTTGGGGTCTCAGAGAAATTCAGTACTTC. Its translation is CASSWGLREIQYF.